Listed here are 5 T cell receptor beta chains from one sample, sequenced in a study of T cells after yellow fever vaccination (dated by TCRdb to about 2019). Library prep was done by 5' RACE. The listed sequencing device is Illumina HiSeq 2500. TCRdb reran the public reads through fastp at Q25 and MiXCR, keeping productive beta chains. Every CDR3 protein is listed once, alongside the most common genes and DNA of its rows. The sample table shows about 550,000 distinct CDR3 sequences, and 15% to 20% are seen once. Together, the top ten hold approximately 14% of the sample. In light of the paper, this sample's treatment or condition label describes: live attenuated yellow fever vaccine strain. The source was PBMCs, collected 15 days after the yellow fever booster vaccination. Receptor source: a man aged 30 to 45 who received the YFV17D yellow fever vaccine.

As DNA, the CDR3 is TGTGCCAGCAGTGAATCGCTGAGGGGGCAGACCTACGAGCAGTACTTC. Protein product: CASSESLRGQTYEQYF. V usage is TRBV25-1 and J usage is TRBJ2-7; TRBD1 agrees at 7 bases. This CDR3 has 16 amino acids. J gave up 2 bases and V 1 base, and 8 bases lay outside the gene matches. CDR1 and CDR2 from the germline V gene are MGHDK and SYGVNS.

The CDR3 sequence: CASSLTSGTFHEQYF. The CDR3 region has the DNA TGTGCCAGCAGCTTGACTAGCGGGACTTTCCACGAGCAGTACTTC. V is TRBV7-3 and J is TRBJ2-7, with TRBD2 matching 11 bases. The CDR3 length is 15 residues. The germline V gene encodes CDR1 SGHTA and CDR2 FQGTGA. After removal of 3 bases from V and 5 bases from J, the junction contained 6 bases not matched to a gene.

The CDR3: CASSLAGHTDTQYF. The CDR3 bases are TGTGCCAGCAGCTTAGCGGGGCACACAGATACGCAGTATTTT. The genes are TRBV11-2 and TRBJ2-3; tentatively, D is TRBD1 or TRBD2 (5 bases each). CDR3 size: 14 residues. Trimming removed 1 base at V and 2 bases at J, with 7 bases between. Germline values: CDR1 SGHAT, CDR2 FQNNGV. Drawing the rest from reference TRBV11-2 and TRBJ2-3, the complete variable domain is EAGVAQSPRYKIIEKRQSVAFWCNPISGHATLYWYQQILGQGPKLLIQFQNNGVVDDSQLPKDRFSAERLKGVDSTLKIQPAKLEDSAVYLCASSLAGHTDTQYFGPGTRLTVL.

J is TRBJ1-2 and V is TRBV20-1; 9 bases match TRBD1. From germline, CDR1 is DFQATT and CDR2 SNEGSKA (reference sequence). CDR3 length: 17 residues. V was clipped by 6 bases and J by 2 bases; unmatched bases: 16. The CDR3 is CSAEAWDRAIKNYGYTF. The CDR3 bases are TGCAGTGCGGAGGCCTGGGACAGGGCCATTAAGAACTATGGCTACACCTTC.

The chain has TRBV15 and TRBJ2-1, with TRBD2 as a possible D gene (6 bases). Germline loops: CDR1 LNHNV, CDR2 YYDKDF (reference sequence). V was clipped by 8 bases and J by 8 bases, with 13 bases between them. The CDR3 runs 12 residues. CDR3 DNA sequence: TGTGCCACCTCCCCTAGGGAGGATGAGCAGTTCTTC. Its protein is CATSPREDEQFF.